The T cell receptor beta chain under discussion was sequenced for a study of brain T cells in children with intractable seizures (dated by TCRdb to the early 2020s). Background for the entire study: A NanoString immunology panel was first used to screen resected brain tissue from roughly 53 pediatric epilepsy surgery cases for immune gene transcripts. Of the roughly 12 selected surgery cases, pre-surgery blood was also sequenced for eight, so four had brain tissue only. What the research found in general, with its limitations: Sequencing depth differed between pre- and post-surgery blood, so clones missing from the pre-surgery sample may reflect undersampling. Viral specificity was inferred only from CDR3 sequence similarity, and patients' HCMV serostatus was unknown.

Clipping removes 3 bases from V and 6 bases from J, with 8 as the unmatched junction base count. The CDR3 numbers 14 residues from cysteine through phenylalanine. The CDR3 DNA has 42 bases and is translated from base 1. CDR1 and CDR2 are drawn from the germline V gene: SQVTM, ANQGSEA. Per the publication, the time point label means: blood from clinic visit 5 months post-surgery; TSC patient then seizure free. The surgery cases that showed the highest brain T cell transcript signatures were chosen for TCR beta chain sequencing of brain tissue, and of blood when it was available. Before surgery, the patients had been given at least one anti-epileptic drug. The TCR-sequenced patients were children whose drug-resistant epilepsy was caused by tuberous sclerosis complex, focal cortical dysplasia, Rasmussen encephalitis or hemimegalencephaly. The Monarch genomic DNA purification kit was used to extract bulk genomic DNA from unsorted brain tissue and from whole blood.

As for this clone: This receptor's antigen is unknown. There are no base qualities to consult, and no much larger clone falls within one base.

The immunoSEQ assay was used to generate TCR beta chain sequences from genomic DNA. In the original analysis: CDR3 sequences that did not begin with the conserved framework cysteine at position 104 were removed manually. To get clonality, the normalized Shannon's Diversity Index was subtracted from one, giving values from 0 (maximal diversity) to 1 (oligoclonal). Differences in the frequency of the same CDR3 between samples, such as brain versus blood, were assessed with chi-squared comparison-of-proportions tests. Public clonotypes were identified through searches of immuneACCESS, and similarity to known antiviral clonotypes was evaluated with the VDJdb browser. In TCRdb, the immuneACCESS table is reduced to in-frame sequences with V and J assigned. These tables do not hold every clone; where another copy was compared, an unresolved V gene accounts for under half, and the others remain unexplained. That table gives V, J and clone size, and the DNA gave D and trimming. This sample gives hundreds of thousands of clones in total; over 90% of them show up just once. The ten largest clonotypes hold 5.5% to 6% of the sample.

The chain couples TRBV29-1 to TRBJ1-2; 9 bases in between match TRBD1. The starting material was peripheral blood, obtained 4 to 5 months after surgery. This sequence was found in a boy in the first two years of life with tuberous sclerosis and intractable seizures. In nucleotide form, the sequence is TGCAGCGTTGAGGGGACAGGGAGAGGGGATGGCTACACCTTC. This codes for CSVEGTGRGDGYTF.